Each of the 29 T cell receptor beta chains below was sequenced from the same sample in a study of blood T cells in healthy people across ages. PCR was performed a second time for roughly 7 to 11 cycles using a sample-barcoded 5' primer and a J-beta primer mix. TCRdb passed the 5' RACE reads through MiXCR, listing each CDR3 protein once. The sample carries 450,000 to 700,000 distinct CDR3 sequences, approximately 25% recorded once. Sequencing input: blood. These receptors were collected from a woman between 70 and 85 years old in good health.

This clonotype was observed a few times. The V gene is TRBV24-1, the J gene TRBJ2-2; D may correspond to TRBD1 or TRBD2 (6 bases each). V gave up 11 bases and J gave up 4 bases, with 10 bases separating them. CDR1 is KGHDR and CDR2 is SFDVKD in the germline V gene. The CDR3 sequence is 12 residues long. The CDR3 DNA reads as TGTGCCATAGGGGGGACCACCGGGGAGCTGTTTTTT. It codes for CAIGGTTGELFF.

This clonotype turned up a few times. The rearrangement joins TRBV7-2 to TRBJ1-4; D perhaps matches TRBD1 (5 bases). Trimming left V 7 bases short and J 5 bases short, with 29 bases between. The CDR3 consists of 19 residues. Germline CDR1 and CDR2: SGHTA and FQGNSA. The CDR3 spells CASTALPGRAARTNEKLFF. CDR3 DNA sequence: TGTGCCAGCACAGCTTTGCCGGGCAGGGCAGCTCGCACAAATGAAAAACTGTTTTTT.

This clonotype has only a few counts. This rearrangement joins TRBV3-1 to TRBJ2-5; perhaps TRBD1 as D (6 bases). Germline V gene lookup returns CDR1 LGHDT and CDR2 YNNKEL (reference sequence). The CDR3 is made up of 15 amino acids. V was clipped by 4 bases and J by 1 base, with 13 bases between them. The CDR3 nucleotides are TGTGCCAGCAGCCGAGAGAACAGGGCCCAAGAGACCCAGTACTTC. This gives the protein CASSRENRAQETQYF.

The chain joins TRBV9 to TRBJ1-2, with 8 bases identical to TRBD1. CDR1 SGDLS and CDR2 YYNGEE come from the germline V gene. The CDR3 covers 15 residues. J was trimmed by 3 bases and V by 4 bases; bases with no gene match: 8. The CDR3 DNA reads TGTGCCAGCAGCTTGCGGACAGGGCCCTACTATGGCTACACCTTC. Its translation is CASSLRTGPYYGYTF.

The sample holds a few counts of this clonotype. This chain links TRBV20-1 with TRBJ2-1, with 9 nucleotides matching TRBD1. The V segment lost 3 bases and the J segment 8 bases; nucleotides outside the gene matches: 11. Germline V gene data show CDR1 as DFQATT and CDR2 as SNEGSKA (reference sequence). The CDR3 consists of 15 residues. The CDR3: CSARRTGTGSHEQFF. The CDR3 DNA sequence: TGCAGTGCTAGGCGGACCGGGACAGGGTCGCATGAGCAGTTCTTC.

This chain uses TRBV20-1 with TRBJ2-1; D not resolved. CDR3 length equals 16 residues. Germline V gives CDR1 DFQATT, CDR2 SNEGSKA (reference sequence). Trimming took 1 base from V and 4 from J, leaving 17 bases between them. This chain's CDR3 is CSARVGDRALYNEQFF. CDR3 in DNA: TGCAGTGCTAGAGTTGGGGATAGGGCCTTATACAATGAGCAGTTCTTC.

The chain is built from TRBV27 and TRBJ2-7; perhaps TRBD1 as D (8 bases). The J call could be wrong; TRBJ2-1 is a better fit for the DNA end. This CDR3 region has 15 residues. Per germline, CDR1 MNHEY and CDR2 SMNVEV (reference sequence). As DNA, the CDR3 is TGTGCCAGCAGTTTTACAGGGGGGGCATGGAATGAGCAGTTCTTC. It specifies CASSFTGGAWNEQFF.

This clonotype was recorded a few times. The V gene is TRBV6-2 or TRBV6-3, the J gene TRBJ2-7; no clear D. This CDR3 contains 12 residues. CDR1 and CDR2 from the germline V gene are MNHEY and SVGEGT. Between the trimmed V and J ends, which lost 2 bases and 3 bases, there was a span of 5 bases. In nucleotides, the CDR3 is TGTGCCAGCAGTTACCTTTACTACGAGCAGTACTTC. This sequence encodes CASSYLYYEQYF.

This rearrangement joins TRBV7-9 to TRBJ1-5; TRBD1 matches at 8 bases. The CDR3 is 14 residues long. V trimming: 5 bases; J trimming: 3 bases; junction bases outside the gene matches: 3. Germline CDR1 is SEHNR and CDR2 is FQNEAQ (reference sequence). The DNA of the CDR3 is TGTGCCAGCAGCGCGACAGGGGTCAATCAGCCCCAGCATTTT. This encodes CASSATGVNQPQHF.

In this sample, this clonotype turned up a few times. The chain is built from TRBV29-1 and TRBJ2-5; D unclear. Deletions cut 4 bases from V and 2 bases from J, with 11 bases between. The CDR3 has 13 residues. CDR1 is SQVTM and CDR2 is ANQGSEA in the germline V gene. CDR3 region: CSVAVGSQETQYF. CDR3 DNA sequence: TGCAGCGTTGCAGTCGGCAGTCAAGAGACCCAGTACTTC.

The gene calls are TRBV5-1 and TRBJ2-1, with D perhaps TRBD2 (5 bases). Germline assignment: CDR1 SGHRS and CDR2 YFSETQ. The CDR3 runs to 14 residues. The V gene lost 5 bases and the J gene lost 5 bases, with 14 bases spanning the gap. CDR3 sequence: CASSMTRGNNEQFF. The CDR3 nucleotides read TGCGCCAGCAGTATGACACGAGGGAACAATGAGCAGTTCTTC.

The gene calls are TRBV5-1 and TRBJ2-7, with D perhaps TRBD1 (6 bases). The DNA end favors TRBJ2-5, so the J call may be wrong. Per germline, CDR1 SGHRS and CDR2 YFSETQ. The CDR3 is 14 amino acids. This CDR3 reads CASSFGQRRETQYF. The CDR3 DNA reads TGCGCCAGCAGCTTCGGACAGCGCCGGGAGACCCAGTACTTC.

This sequence joins TRBV4-2 and TRBJ2-3; 11 nucleotides match TRBD2. V was pared by 0 bases and J by 4 bases, with 3 bases of the junction left unmatched. CDR3 length: 16 residues. Germline loops: CDR1 LGHNA, CDR2 YNFKEQ. This CDR3 is CASSQELAGVADTQYF. CDR3 DNA sequence: TGTGCCAGCAGCCAAGAACTAGCGGGAGTGGCAGATACGCAGTATTTT.

This chain joins TRBV7-9 and TRBJ2-3; 10 bases agree with TRBD1. V trimming: 5 bases; J trimming: 4 bases; junction bases outside the gene matches: 9. Germline V gene sequence: CDR1 SEHNR, CDR2 FQNEAQ (reference sequence). The CDR3 runs to 16 residues. CDR3 bases: TGTGCCAGCAGCCCCACCGGGACAGGGGATGCAGATACGCAGTATTTT. Translation: CASSPTGTGDADTQYF.

The CDR3 DNA is TGTGCCAGCAGCTTAAGGACTCTTTACGAGCAGTACGTC. Translation gives CASSLRTLYEQYV. The chain carries TRBV7-2 and TRBJ2-7; D is possibly TRBD2 (5 bases). Trimming cost V 2 bases and J 4 bases, with 9 bases left between them. This CDR3 has 13 amino acids. In germline, CDR1 is SGHTA, CDR2 FQGNSA.

This clonotype has just a few counts. This chain joins TRBV6-2 or TRBV6-3 and TRBJ2-7; 8 bases map to TRBD1. The V gene end was trimmed by 1 base and the J gene end by 2 bases; junction bases not matched to a gene: 1. Germline values: CDR1 MNHEY, CDR2 SVGEGT. The CDR3 runs to 14 residues. CDR3 nucleotide sequence: TGTGCCAGCAGTTACTGGGACAGGCCCTACGAGCAGTACTTC. This gives the protein CASSYWDRPYEQYF.

CDR3: CASSLLVTGANYGYTF. The CDR3 DNA reads TGTGCCAGCAGCTTACTGGTGACAGGAGCTAACTATGGCTACACCTTC. V and J are TRBV7-9 and TRBJ1-2; tentatively, D is TRBD1 (6 bases). From germline, CDR1 is SEHNR and CDR2 FQNEAQ (reference sequence). Trimming left V 2 bases short and J 0 bases short, with 13 bases between. The CDR3 covers 16 residues.

CDR3 residues: CASSVQEVGEQYF. CDR3 nucleotides: TGTGCCAGCAGCGTCCAGGAAGTGGGCGAGCAGTACTTC. V and J are TRBV7-9 and TRBJ2-5; D unclear. Matching the DNA end better, TRBJ2-7 makes the J call doubtful. CDR3 size: 13 residues. Germline V gene data show CDR1 as SEHNR and CDR2 as FQNEAQ (reference sequence).

The chain joins TRBV5-1 to TRBJ2-5; TRBD1 matches 7 bases. Germline lookup yields CDR1 SGHRS and CDR2 YFSETQ. This CDR3 has 15 residues. V gave up 1 base and J gave up 2 bases; unmatched junction bases: 5. The CDR3 loop is CASSLSTGEQETQYF. The DNA of the CDR3 is TGCGCCAGCAGCTTGAGTACAGGGGAGCAAGAGACCCAGTACTTC.

V is TRBV12-3 or TRBV12-4 and J is TRBJ2-2, with D possibly matching TRBD2 (5 bases). V was clipped by 7 bases and J by 4 bases, with 13 bases between them. The CDR3 extends over 14 amino acids. CDR3 protein: CASTESSRTGELFF. In nucleotides, the CDR3 is TGTGCCAGCACGGAGTCTAGCCGCACCGGGGAGCTGTTTTTT.

The V call is TRBV5-1, the J call TRBJ2-7; D perhaps matches TRBD1 (6 bases). In germline, CDR1 is SGHRS, CDR2 YFSETQ. The V gene lost 6 bases and the J gene lost 6 bases, with 19 bases spanning the gap. The CDR3 is 14 amino acids. The CDR3 protein is CASTPGTSPSEQYF. The CDR3 coding sequence is TGCGCCAGCACACCCGGGACAAGCCCGAGCGAGCAGTACTTC.

The CDR3, as DNA: TGTGCCAGCAGCTTTGGGACAGGGTCTAACTATGGCTACACCTTC. Translation gives CASSFGTGSNYGYTF. This chain links TRBV11-2 with TRBJ1-2; 9 bases match TRBD1. The CDR3 spans 15 residues. CDR1 SGHAT and CDR2 FQNNGV come from the germline V gene. V was clipped by 3 bases and J by 0 bases; unmatched bases: 2.

This chain uses TRBV5-1 with TRBJ2-5; 7 positions match TRBD1. With the DNA end fitting TRBJ2-7 better, the J assignment may be wrong. The length of the CDR3 is 13 residues. Germline CDR1 reads SGHRS; CDR2 reads YFSETQ. The CDR3 region has the DNA TGCGCCAGCAGCTACAGGGGCAGTGACGAGCAGTACTTC. Encoded protein: CASSYRGSDEQYF.

The table lists this clonotype with a few counts. The chain carries TRBV10-3 and TRBJ2-3, with TRBD1 as a possible D gene (5 bases). The CDR3 covers 14 residues. Deletions cut 5 bases from V and 3 bases from J, with 12 bases between. CDR1 and CDR2 from the germline V gene are ENHRY and SYGVKD. Written as DNA, the CDR3 is TGTGCCATCAGTTTGACAGTAAGGACAGATACGCAGTATTTT. Residues: CAISLTVRTDTQYF.

The rearrangement uses TRBV20-1 and TRBJ1-5; the match to TRBD1 covers 7 bases. The V segment lost 3 bases and the J segment 0 bases; nucleotides outside the gene matches: 2. This CDR3 has 14 amino acids. The germline CDR1 and CDR2 sequences are DFQATT and SNEGSKA (reference sequence). The CDR3 loop is CSARGTASNQPQHF. DNA of the CDR3: TGCAGTGCTAGGGGGACAGCTAGCAATCAGCCCCAGCATTTT.

The chain recombines TRBV4-3 with TRBJ1-4, with D uncertain. Germline loops: CDR1 LGHNA, CDR2 YSLEER. The length of the CDR3 is 12 residues. V was clipped by 10 bases and J by 10 bases, with 16 bases between them. This CDR3 is CATLSPGGKLFF. DNA for the CDR3: TGCGCCACCCTTAGCCCGGGAGGAAAACTGTTTTTT.

This clonotype was detected a few times. V gene TRBV5-1 combines with J gene TRBJ2-5; maybe TRBD1 (6 bases). The better agreement between TRBJ2-7 and the DNA end casts doubt on the J call. In germline, CDR1 is SGHRS, CDR2 YFSETQ. This CDR3 is 14 amino acids long. The CDR3 DNA reads TGCGCCAGCAGCAGTACAGGGACCTCGGGCGAGCAGTACTTC. It yields the protein CASSSTGTSGEQYF.

The V and J genes are TRBV27 and TRBJ2-1; TRBD2 aligns across 11 bases. The CDR3 is 15 amino acids. Per germline, CDR1 MNHEY and CDR2 SMNVEV (reference sequence). The V and J ends lost 7 bases and 7 bases, in that order; junction bases with no gene match: 9. DNA of the CDR3: TGTGCCAGCACCGTTACTAGCGGGAGTCGGAATGAGCAGTTCTTC. Its translation is CASTVTSGSRNEQFF.

The V call is TRBV15, the J call TRBJ2-1; D possibly corresponds to TRBD2 (5 bases). Per germline, CDR1 LNHNV and CDR2 YYDKDF (reference sequence). The CDR3 is made up of 11 amino acids. V lost 3 bases and J 15 bases, leaving 12 bases between the germline ends. Here the CDR3 reads CATSSSSSVFF. In DNA form, the CDR3 reads TGTGCCACCAGCAGTTCTAGCTCGGTGTTCTTC.